This entry lists 16 T cell receptor beta chains sequenced from one sample in a study of CD8 T cells in ankylosing spondylitis. Each CDR3 protein gets one entry after TCRdb re-called the 5' RACE reads with MiXCR. The sample contains approximately 180,000 distinct CDR3 sequences, approximately 18% of which appear only once. The sequencing sample was made of blood, either unsorted or a sorted T cell fraction (not recorded which). The receptor set was obtained from a male donor aged 10 to 35 with ankylosing spondylitis or in good health (not recorded which).

The chain employs TRBV6-5 and TRBJ1-5, with D possibly matching TRBD1 (6 bases). Germline-derived CDR1 and CDR2 are MNHEY and SVGAGI. CDR3 length equals 16 residues. V lost 2 bases, J lost 6 bases, and 17 bases lay in between. CDR3 region: CASSYQRGGVAQPQHF. The DNA for the CDR3 is TGTGCCAGCAGTTACCAGAGGGGGGGAGTCGCTCAGCCCCAGCATTTT.

The CDR3 region is CASSPYLAGESYEQYF. The CDR3 coding sequence is TGTGCCAGCAGCCCGTACCTAGCGGGCGAGTCCTACGAGCAGTACTTC. The chain recombines TRBV13 with TRBJ2-7; TRBD2 aligns across 8 bases. V lost 5 bases to trimming and J lost 1 base; unmatched junction nucleotides: 10. The length of the CDR3 is 16 residues. CDR1 and CDR2 from the germline V gene are PRHDT and FYEKMQ (reference sequence).

This clonotype was counted at least ten times. The rearrangement links TRBV6-1 to TRBJ1-5; no clear D. V shed 8 bases and J shed 2 bases, with 10 bases lying between them. There are 13 residues in the CDR3. CDR1 MNHNS and CDR2 SASEGT come from the germline V gene. This CDR3 is CASRVYGNQPQHF. The CDR3 nucleotides read TGTGCCAGCCGGGTTTACGGCAATCAGCCCCAGCATTTT.

This clonotype was counted at least ten times. The chain links TRBV2 to TRBJ1-5; TRBD1 matches at 9 bases. V shed 5 bases, J shed 6 bases, and the junction held 8 bases outside the gene matches. The CDR3 is made up of 15 amino acids. Per germline, CDR1 SNHLY and CDR2 FYNNEI. Here the CDR3 reads CASSTGTGWIQPQHF. The CDR3 bases are TGTGCCAGCAGTACCGGGACAGGGTGGATTCAGCCCCAGCATTTT.

This clonotype was seen ten or more times. This rearrangement joins TRBV10-3 to TRBJ2-6; no clear D. Looked up from germline, CDR1 is ENHRY and CDR2 is SYGVKD. Trimming removed 4 bases from V and 0 bases from J, with 16 bases in between. CDR3 length: 18 amino acids. CDR3 protein: CAISGPPRTDSGANVLTF. CDR3 DNA sequence: TGTGCCATCAGTGGACCGCCCCGGACGGACTCTGGGGCCAACGTCCTGACTTTC.

This clonotype was seen at least ten times. The J gene is TRBJ2-3, the V gene TRBV12-3 or TRBV12-4; 12 positions match TRBD2. V trimming: 4 bases; J trimming: 6 bases; junction bases outside the gene matches: 8. There are 16 residues in the CDR3. CDR3 bases: TGTGCCAGCAGTTCCCGACTAGCGGGAGTCCTTGATACGCAGTATTTT. Translating it yields CASSSRLAGVLDTQYF.

This clonotype was counted at least ten times. V and J are TRBV6-2 or TRBV6-3 and TRBJ2-5; no clear D gene. V gave up 6 bases and J gave up 5 bases, with 10 bases separating them. This CDR3 spans 12 amino acids. From germline, CDR1 is MNHEY and CDR2 SVGEGT. As DNA, the CDR3 is TGTGCCAGCAGGCAAGGCGGCGAGACCCAGTACTTC. This encodes CASRQGGETQYF.

The V and J genes are TRBV7-9 and TRBJ1-1, with a possible D match to TRBD1 (6 bases). The CDR3 loop spans 15 amino acids. V gave up 1 base and J gave up 2 bases, with 11 bases separating them. Per germline, CDR1 SEHNR and CDR2 FQNEAQ (reference sequence). Written as DNA, the CDR3 is TGTGCCAGCAGCTTAGAGGGGGGACTAAACACTGAAGCTTTCTTT. Translating gives CASSLEGGLNTEAFF.

This clonotype was counted many times. This sequence joins TRBV10-2 and TRBJ1-6; 7 nucleotides align to TRBD1. This CDR3 spans 16 amino acids. Looked up from germline, CDR1 is WSHSY and CDR2 is SAAADI. V lost 3 bases, J lost 8 bases, and 10 bases stayed unmatched. CDR3 in amino acids: CASSDGLGQTYSPLHF. CDR3 in DNA: TGCGCCAGCAGTGATGGGTTGGGACAGACCTATTCACCCCTCCACTTT.

This chain joins TRBV7-2 and TRBJ2-1, with 7 bases that match TRBD1. The germline V gene has CDR1 SGHTA and CDR2 FQGNSA. This CDR3 is 15 amino acids long. The junction had 13 bases not matched to a gene; V was cut back by 2 bases and J by 12 bases. CDR3 loop: CASSLSRDSIIRQFF. The CDR3 DNA reads TGTGCCAGCAGCTTATCAAGGGACAGCATAATAAGGCAGTTCTTC.

This clonotype was recorded at least ten times. The chain combines TRBV29-1 with TRBJ2-1; TRBD2 agrees at 8 bases. CDR1 and CDR2 from the germline V gene are SQVTM and ANQGSEA. CDR3 length: 14 amino acids. J was trimmed by 4 bases and V by 7 bases; bases with no gene match: 9. This CDR3 reads CSAQSGRGYNEQFF. The CDR3 DNA is TGCAGCGCCCAGAGCGGGAGAGGTTACAATGAGCAGTTCTTC.

Ten or more counts support this clonotype. The genes are TRBV7-2 and TRBJ1-6, with D unclear. V lost 7 bases to trimming and J lost 4 bases, with 11 bases between them. Germline CDR1 reads SGHTA; CDR2 reads FQGNSA. The CDR3 is 14 residues long. The CDR3 is CASTPAGYNSPLHF. The CDR3 DNA is TGTGCCAGCACCCCCGCGGGTTATAATTCACCCCTCCACTTT.

This clonotype was detected many times. This chain links TRBV6-1 with TRBJ1-2; D ambiguous. Germline V gene sequence: CDR1 MNHNS, CDR2 SASEGT. The CDR3 has 13 amino acids. With 7 bases removed from V and 4 bases from J, the gap between germline ends came to 13 bases. The CDR3 protein is CASTTGSAYGYTF. The CDR3 DNA follows: TGTGCCAGCACAACGGGGTCGGCCTATGGCTACACCTTC.

In its sample, this clonotype was seen many times. J is TRBJ2-5 and V is TRBV24-1, with a tentative D call TRBD1 (5 bases). V was clipped by 7 bases and J by 1 base, with 12 bases between them. This CDR3 region has 14 residues. CDR1 and CDR2 from the germline V gene are KGHDR and SFDVKD. CDR3 DNA: TGTGCCACCAGCGATCAGGGTCCCCAAGAGACCCAGTACTTC. Its protein product is CATSDQGPQETQYF.

Ten or more counts support this clonotype. The chain uses TRBV3-1 and TRBJ2-1, with TRBD2 matching over 13 bases. V lost 1 base to trimming and J lost 5 bases; unmatched junction nucleotides: 5. Per the germline V gene, CDR1 is LGHDT and CDR2 is YNNKEL (reference sequence). This CDR3 is 17 amino acids long. CDR3 in DNA: TGTGCCAGCAGCCAAGCGATTGGGACTAGCGGGAACAATGAGCAGTTCTTC. Protein: CASSQAIGTSGNNEQFF.

The table lists this clonotype with many counts. V usage is TRBV7-8 and J usage is TRBJ2-7, with a possible D match to TRBD1 (6 bases). This CDR3 contains 15 residues. Per the germline V gene, CDR1 is SGHVS and CDR2 is FQNEAQ. V lost 1 base and J 2 bases, leaving 12 bases between the germline ends. CDR3 nucleotide sequence: TGTGCCAGCAGCTTAGGGCCAGGGGCCACCTACGAGCAGTACTTC. This sequence encodes CASSLGPGATYEQYF.